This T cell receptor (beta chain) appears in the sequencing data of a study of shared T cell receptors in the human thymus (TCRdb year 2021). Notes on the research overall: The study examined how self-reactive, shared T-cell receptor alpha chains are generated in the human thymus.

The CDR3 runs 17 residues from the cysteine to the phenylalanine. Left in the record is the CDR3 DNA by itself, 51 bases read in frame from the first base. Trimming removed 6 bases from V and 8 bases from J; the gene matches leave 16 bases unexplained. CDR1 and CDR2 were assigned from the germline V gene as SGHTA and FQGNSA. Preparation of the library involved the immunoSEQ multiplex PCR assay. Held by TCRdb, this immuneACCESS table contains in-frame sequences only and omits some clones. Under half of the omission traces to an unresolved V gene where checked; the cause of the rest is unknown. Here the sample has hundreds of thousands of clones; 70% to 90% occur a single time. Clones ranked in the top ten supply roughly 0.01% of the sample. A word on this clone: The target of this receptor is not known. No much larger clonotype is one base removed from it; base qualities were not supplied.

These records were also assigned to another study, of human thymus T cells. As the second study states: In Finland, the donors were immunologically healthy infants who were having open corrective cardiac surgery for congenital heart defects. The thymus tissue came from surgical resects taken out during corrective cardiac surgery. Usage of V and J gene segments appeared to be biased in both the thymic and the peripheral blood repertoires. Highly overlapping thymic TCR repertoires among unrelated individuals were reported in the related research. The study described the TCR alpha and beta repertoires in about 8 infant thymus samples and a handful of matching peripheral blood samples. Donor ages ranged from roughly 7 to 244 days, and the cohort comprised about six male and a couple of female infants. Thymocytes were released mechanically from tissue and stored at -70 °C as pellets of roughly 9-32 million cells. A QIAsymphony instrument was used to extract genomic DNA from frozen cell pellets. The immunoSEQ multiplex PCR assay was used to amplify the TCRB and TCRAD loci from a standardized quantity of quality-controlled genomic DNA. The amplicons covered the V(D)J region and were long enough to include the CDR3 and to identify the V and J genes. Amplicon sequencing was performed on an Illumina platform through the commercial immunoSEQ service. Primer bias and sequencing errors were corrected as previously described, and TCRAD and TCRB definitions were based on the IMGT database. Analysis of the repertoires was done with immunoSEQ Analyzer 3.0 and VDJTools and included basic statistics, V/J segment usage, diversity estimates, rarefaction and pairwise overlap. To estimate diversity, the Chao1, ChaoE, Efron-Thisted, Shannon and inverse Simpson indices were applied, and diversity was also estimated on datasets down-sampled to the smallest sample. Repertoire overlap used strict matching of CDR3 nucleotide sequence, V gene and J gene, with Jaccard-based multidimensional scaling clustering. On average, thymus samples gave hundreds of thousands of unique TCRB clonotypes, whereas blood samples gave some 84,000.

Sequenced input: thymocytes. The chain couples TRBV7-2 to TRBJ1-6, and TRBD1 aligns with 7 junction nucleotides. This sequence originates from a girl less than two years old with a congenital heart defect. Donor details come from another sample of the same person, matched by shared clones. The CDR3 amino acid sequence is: CASRIGLRDSKDSPLHF. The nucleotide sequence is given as TGTGCCAGCAGAATAGGGCTCCGGGACAGTAAGGATTCACCCCTCCACTTT. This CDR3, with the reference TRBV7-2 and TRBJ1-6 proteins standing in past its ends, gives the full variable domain GAGVSQSPSNKVTEKGKDVELRCDPISGHTALYWYRQSLGQGLEFLIYFQGNSAPDKSGLPSDRFSAERTGGSVSTLTIQRTQQEDSAVYLCASRIGLRDSKDSPLHFGNGTRLTVT.